A single sample is the source of the 31 T cell receptor beta chains below, sequenced in a study of regulatory T cells in long-lasting Graves disease. Construction of the TCR beta libraries employed iRepertoire HTBI primers in conjunction with Arm-PCR of CDR3 regions. A single record per CDR3 protein comes from TCRdb applying MiXCR to the multiplex PCR reads. The repertoire includes a few hundred thousand distinct CDR3 sequences, roughly 15% of them detected once, and about 25% sits in the top ten. Time point noted: newly diagnosed GD, antithyroid drugs for less than 3 months. From RNA extracted from PBMCs, the TCR library was made. The sample was also linked to a second study, of T cells in Graves' hyperthyroidism and ophthalmopathy.

The sample was peripheral blood mononuclear cells (PBMCs), taken at new diagnosis, from a patient treated with antithyroid drugs. The receptors come from a woman younger than 35 with Graves disease.

This clonotype was detected many times. The gene calls are TRBV7-2 and TRBJ2-3; D unclear. The germline V and J ends were trimmed by 3 bases and 8 bases, with 6 bases remaining between them. Germline V gene sequence: CDR1 SGHTA, CDR2 FQGNSA. This CDR3 spans 11 amino acids. The CDR3 DNA reads TGTGCCAGCAGCTTCCAGGTTACGCAGTATTTT. It is translated as CASSFQVTQYF.

Ten or more counts support this clonotype. This sequence joins TRBV5-6 and TRBJ2-3; D may be TRBD2 (6 bases). This CDR3 comprises 17 residues. V was trimmed by 2 bases and J by 1 base, leaving 17 bases between them. Germline values: CDR1 SGHDT, CDR2 YYEEEE. Here the CDR3 reads CASSFRSYGGGTDTQYF. The CDR3, as DNA: TGTGCCAGCAGCTTCAGATCCTACGGGGGAGGCACAGATACGCAGTATTTT.

This clonotype was seen repeatedly, ten times or more. Compared with germline, one end of the junction differs, possibly owing to a read error. The rearrangement joins TRBV5-1 to TRBJ2-3, with 7 nucleotides matching TRBD1. This CDR3 region has 14 residues. The germline V gene encodes CDR1 SGHRS and CDR2 YFSETQ. The CDR3 DNA reads as TGTGCCAGCAGCCAACAGACAGGGACAGATACGCAGTATTTT. Translating gives CASSQQTGTDTQYF.

Regarding this clonotype: It may be a read error: a sequence one base away is much more abundant. The J gene is TRBJ2-1, the V gene TRBV7-9; the match to TRBD1 covers 8 bases. The CDR3 contains 15 residues. Germline CDR1 reads SEHNR; CDR2 reads FQNEAQ (reference sequence). CDR3 DNA: TGCGCCAGCAGCCCACAGGGGGTAAGCTCCTACGAGCAGTTCTTC. As protein: CASSPQGVSSYEQFF.

This clonotype was found many times. This chain links TRBV11-1 with TRBJ2-7; TRBD1 matches 10 bases. Germline loops: CDR1 SGHAT, CDR2 FQDESV (reference sequence). The CDR3 is 14 amino acids. V lost 6 bases to trimming and J lost 4 bases; unmatched junction nucleotides: 6. DNA of the CDR3: TGTGCCAGCAGACCCAGACAGGGGGCTTACGAGCAGTACTTC. Protein product: CASRPRQGAYEQYF.

This clonotype was counted at least ten times. This sequence joins TRBV11-2 and TRBJ2-3, with 8 bases fitting TRBD2. Trimming at V came to 7 bases and at J to 5 bases, leaving 8 bases not matched to a gene. This CDR3 contains 14 residues. Germline CDR1 SGHAT, CDR2 FQNNGV. In DNA form, the CDR3 reads TGTGCCAGCACCCCGGGGGGGGGAGGAGATACGCAGTATTTT. Amino acid sequence: CASTPGGGGDTQYF.

This clonotype showed up just a few times. The chain recombines TRBV20-1 with TRBJ2-6, with D unresolved. Trimming shortened V by 0 bases and J by 2 bases, and 11 bases separated the two germline ends. The CDR3 length is 16 residues. Germline V CDR1 and CDR2: DFQATT, SNEGSKA (reference sequence). CDR3 sequence (DNA): TGCAGTGCTAGAGATTCGGATGCCCCTGGGGCCAACGTCCTGACTTTC. It is translated as CSARDSDAPGANVLTF.

The chain joins TRBV28 to TRBJ1-2; 9 bases line up with TRBD1. The CDR3 has 15 amino acids. Germline loops: CDR1 MDHEN, CDR2 SYDVKM. The V and J ends lost 3 bases and 2 bases, in that order; junction bases with no gene match: 4. CDR3 coding DNA: TGTGCCAGCAGTTTTCTAGGACAGGGGAACTATGGCTACACCTTC. Protein: CASSFLGQGNYGYTF.

This clonotype was seen ten or more times. The chain carries TRBV5-6 and TRBJ2-6; no clear D. The V and J ends lost 0 bases and 0 bases respectively, with 4 bases between them. The CDR3 has 15 amino acids. The germline V gene encodes CDR1 SGHDT and CDR2 YYEEEE. CDR3 DNA sequence: TGTGCCAGCAGCTTGGTGCACTCTGGGGCCAACGTCCTGACTTTC. Its protein product is CASSLVHSGANVLTF. Full variable domain (rest looked up from reference TRBV5-6 and TRBJ2-6): DAGVTQSPTHLIKTRGQQVTLRCSPKSGHDTVSWYQQALGQGPQFIFQYYEEEERQRGNFPDRFSGHQFPNYSSELNVNALLLGDSALYLCASSLVHSGANVLTFGAGSRLTVL.

The table lists this clonotype with a count of one. The V gene is TRBV5-6, the J gene TRBJ2-1; 8 nucleotides match TRBD2. Germline assignment: CDR1 SGHDT and CDR2 YYEEEE. J lost 3 bases, V lost 1 base, and 3 bases had no gene match. The CDR3 spans 15 residues. In nucleotides, the CDR3 is TGTGCCAGCAGCTTGAGCGGGAGTTACTACAATGAGCAGTTCTTC. Protein sequence: CASSLSGSYYNEQFF.

This clonotype was seen only a few times. A much larger clone differs from this one at a single base, so this may be a read error. J is TRBJ2-3 and V is TRBV20-1; the match to TRBD2 covers 10 bases. Losses at the gene ends were 4 bases for V and 2 bases for J; bases not matched to a gene: 12. The CDR3 loop spans 17 amino acids. The germline V gene has CDR1 DFQATT and CDR2 SNEGSKA (reference sequence). The CDR3 is CSATLLQREGVTDTQYF. CDR3 DNA sequence: TGCAGTGCTACCCTCCTCCAGCGGGAGGGCGTCACAGATACGCAGTATTTT.

This clonotype was seen a few times. J is TRBJ1-2 and V is TRBV4-1; TRBD1 agrees at 10 bases. CDR1 and CDR2 (germline): MGHRA, YSYEKL. This CDR3 has 14 amino acids. V was pared by 2 bases and J by 8 bases, with 5 bases of the junction left unmatched. Here the CDR3 reads CASSQPGTGDGYTF. For the CDR3, the DNA is TGCGCCAGCAGCCAACCCGGGACAGGGGACGGCTACACCTTC.

In this sample, this clonotype turned up many times. The chain couples TRBV12-3 or TRBV12-4 to TRBJ2-3; TRBD2 might be the D (5 bases). Trimming left V 8 bases short and J 3 bases short, with 12 bases between. The CDR3 extends over 13 amino acids. DNA for the CDR3: TGTGCCAGCGAGAAGGGAGCAACAGATACGCAGTATTTT. Protein: CASEKGATDTQYF.

This clonotype was counted many times. The chain recombines TRBV7-3 with TRBJ2-3, with a tentative D call TRBD2 (5 bases). There are 18 residues in the CDR3. In germline, CDR1 is SGHTA, CDR2 FQGTGA. V was cut by 6 bases and J by 0 bases, with 22 bases left in between. Here the CDR3 reads CASSPIGASRASTDTQYF. The CDR3 DNA reads as TGTGCCAGCAGTCCTATAGGCGCTAGCAGAGCTAGCACAGATACGCAGTATTTT.

This clonotype was counted between two and nine times. The J gene is TRBJ1-1, the V gene TRBV19, with 12 bases identical to TRBD1. V lost 5 bases to trimming and J lost 11 bases; unmatched junction nucleotides: 9. The CDR3 runs to 14 residues. Germline V lookup: CDR1 LNHDA, CDR2 SQIVND (reference sequence). In nucleotides, the CDR3 is TGTGCCAGTAGTTCTGCCGGGACAGGGGGCAAGGCTTTCTTT. This translates into CASSSAGTGGKAFF.

This chain uses TRBV19 with TRBJ2-7; no clear D gene. The germline gives CDR1 LNHDA, CDR2 SQIVND (reference sequence). The CDR3 is 12 amino acids. V dropped 3 bases and J dropped 5 bases, with 8 bases sitting between them. The CDR3 DNA reads as TGTGCCAGTAGTATGAACCTTGACGAGCAGTACTTC. Its translation is CASSMNLDEQYF.

The table lists this clonotype with many counts. This chain links TRBV28 with TRBJ1-2, with 7 bases lining up with TRBD1. With V trimmed by 3 bases and J by 4 bases, 11 bases remained unmatched. The CDR3 covers 16 residues. The germline V gene encodes CDR1 MDHEN and CDR2 SYDVKM. CDR3 sequence: CASSFSTGGQSYGYTF. CDR3 bases: TGTGCCAGCAGTTTCTCAACCGGGGGACAGAGCTATGGCTACACCTTC.

The chain uses TRBV5-1 and TRBJ2-3; D is possibly TRBD1 or TRBD2 (6 bases each). The better agreement between TRBJ2-7 and the DNA end casts doubt on the J call. CDR1 SGHRS and CDR2 YFSETQ come from the germline V gene. The length of the CDR3 is 15 residues. CDR3 nucleotides: TGCGCCAGCAGCCCAGGGGACTTTAATACCTACGAGCAGTACTTC. Translated: CASSPGDFNTYEQYF.

There are many counts of this clonotype. The rearrangement joins TRBV20-1 to TRBJ2-7; 8 nucleotides line up with TRBD2. Germline values: CDR1 DFQATT, CDR2 SNEGSKA (reference sequence). With V trimmed by 1 base and J by 0 bases, 5 bases remained unmatched. This CDR3 comprises 15 residues. The CDR3 region is CSARVGRANSYEQYF. CDR3 DNA: TGCAGTGCTAGAGTCGGGAGGGCAAACTCCTACGAGCAGTACTTC.

This chain joins TRBV6-4 and TRBJ1-1; D call uncertain. V was shortened by 5 bases and J by 1 base, with 14 bases between the two germline ends. The germline V gene has CDR1 MRHNA and CDR2 SNTAGT. The CDR3 totals 15 residues. CDR3 coding DNA: TGTGCCAGCAGTTACTGGACGGCCCCGAACACTGAAGCTTTCTTT. Translated: CASSYWTAPNTEAFF.

Only one count was recorded for this clonotype. The V gene is TRBV6-1, the J gene TRBJ2-2, with 8 bases fitting TRBD1. Per germline, CDR1 MNHNS and CDR2 SASEGT. The CDR3 runs 17 residues. Trimming removed 6 bases from V and 2 bases from J; junction bases left unmatched: 11. CDR3 sequence (DNA): TGTGCCAGCAGGGGACCTTCGGGACAGGCTAACACCGGGGAGCTGTTTTTT. The encoded protein is CASRGPSGQANTGELFF.

This clonotype was counted ten times or more. The CDR3 DNA reads as TGCAGTGCAAACCGACTAGCGGGGGGCACAGATACGCAGTATTTT. Translation gives CSANRLAGGTDTQYF. The gene calls are TRBV20-1 and TRBJ2-3; TRBD2 matches 12 bases. Germline trimming cut 6 bases from V and 1 base from J; bases unmatched to any gene: 5. Germline loops: CDR1 DFQATT, CDR2 SNEGSKA (reference sequence). The CDR3 consists of 15 residues.

The table lists this clonotype with a few counts. One end of the junction does not line up with germline, which may come from a read error. J is TRBJ2-7 and V is TRBV5-6; TRBD1 is a possible D gene (8 bases). This CDR3 is built from 12 residues. The germline gives CDR1 SGHDT, CDR2 YYEEEE. The CDR3 nucleotides are TGTGCCAGCAGCTTGGGAGGACAGGGAGGGAACTTC. This sequence encodes CASSLGGQGGNF. The whole variable domain, remainder taken from reference TRBV5-6 and TRBJ2-7, is DAGVTQSPTHLIKTRGQQVTLRCSPKSGHDTVSWYQQALGQGPQFIFQYYEEEERQRGNFPDRFSGHQFPNYSSELNVNALLLGDSALYLCASSLGGQGGNFGPGTRLTVT.

This clonotype was seen repeatedly, ten times or more. The junction does not match germline at one end; this may be a read error. The gene calls are TRBV5-1 and TRBJ1-1; a possible D gene is TRBD1 (6 bases). The CDR3 length is 15 residues. Germline loops: CDR1 SGHRS, CDR2 YFSETQ. The CDR3 loop reads CASSPGGPLNTEAFF. Here the CDR3 DNA reads TGTGCCAGCAGCCCGGGGGGGCCGTTGAACACTGAAGCTTTCTTT.

The table lists this clonotype with many counts. The chain links TRBV28 to TRBJ1-2, with D possibly being TRBD1 (6 bases). CDR3 length equals 13 residues. The V end was cut by 6 bases, the J end by 6 bases, with 14 bases between. Germline loops: CDR1 MDHEN, CDR2 SYDVKM. For the CDR3, the DNA is TGTGCCAGCAGGACACAGGGATTTCATGGCTACACCTTC. Protein sequence: CASRTQGFHGYTF.

This clonotype was detected ten times or more. The V and J genes are TRBV7-2 and TRBJ2-2; 7 bases map to TRBD2. The CDR3 runs to 14 residues. V was pared by 4 bases and J by 7 bases, with 6 bases of the junction left unmatched. CDR1 and CDR2 (germline): SGHTA, FQGNSA. DNA of the CDR3: TGTGCCAGCAGCTCCTTTAGGGAGGGCGGGGAGCTGTTTTTT. Translating gives CASSSFREGGELFF.

In its sample, this clonotype was seen many times. The rearrangement uses TRBV18 and TRBJ2-4; 9 bases align to TRBD1. Germline V gene sequence: CDR1 KGHSH, CDR2 LQKENI. With V trimmed by 5 bases and J by 8 bases, 7 bases remained unmatched. The CDR3 is 14 residues long. The CDR3 protein is CASSATGGLDIQYF. DNA for the CDR3: TGTGCCAGCTCAGCAACAGGGGGCTTGGACATTCAGTACTTC. The full variable domain, rest sourced from reference TRBV18 and TRBJ2-4, is NAGVMQNPRHLVRRRGQEARLRCSPMKGHSHVYWYRQLPEEGLKFMVYLQKENIIDESGMPKERFSAEFPKEGPSILRIQQVVRGDSAAYFCASSATGGLDIQYFGAGTRLSVL.

This clonotype was detected only a few times. The chain combines TRBV28 with TRBJ2-2, with 7 positions matching TRBD1. With V trimmed by 5 bases and J by 1 base, 7 bases remained unmatched. The CDR3 has 16 residues. Germline-derived CDR1 and CDR2 are MDHEN and SYDVKM. CDR3 region: CASSPYRGGNTGELFF. CDR3 DNA sequence: TGTGCCAGCAGTCCTTACAGGGGCGGGAACACCGGGGAGCTGTTTTTT.

Comments on this clonotype: One end of the junction is discordant with germline, which a read error may explain. The V gene is TRBV7-2, the J gene TRBJ2-1, with 8 bases identical to TRBD2. Looked up from germline, CDR1 is SGHTA and CDR2 is FQGNSA. CDR3 length: 17 amino acids. The CDR3 loop reads CASSRGVGTRVYNEQFF. CDR3 bases: TGCGCCAGCAGCCGAGGAGTCGGGACTAGGGTCTACAATGAGCAGTTCTTC. Filled out from reference TRBV7-2 and TRBJ2-1, the complete variable domain reads GAGVSQSPSNKVTEKGKDVELRCDPISGHTALYWYRQSLGQGLEFLIYFQGNSAPDKSGLPSDRFSAERTGGSVSTLTIQRTQQEDSAVYLCASSRGVGTRVYNEQFFGPGTRLTVL.

There are many counts of this clonotype. The V and J genes are TRBV30 and TRBJ1-5; tentative D call: TRBD1 (5 bases). V lost 5 bases and J lost 3, with 11 bases in between. CDR1 GTSNPN and CDR2 SVGIG come from the germline V gene (reference sequence). The CDR3 has 13 amino acids. The CDR3 is CAWGAGLNQPQHF. CDR3 nucleotides: TGTGCCTGGGGAGCGGGGCTCAATCAGCCCCAGCATTTT.

This clonotype was detected many times. V and J are TRBV18 and TRBJ2-3, with 10 bases aligning to TRBD2. Germline assignment: CDR1 KGHSH and CDR2 LQKENI. The CDR3 runs to 15 residues. The trim removed 6 bases at V and 4 bases at J, leaving 7 bases unmatched. The CDR3 nucleotides read TGTGCCAGCTCCCGGGGACTAGCGAGGTCAGATACGCAGTATTTT. As protein: CASSRGLARSDTQYF.